This TCR beta chain was obtained from a study of monozygotic twins with cystic fibrosis. Study-wide results and caveats: The repertoire was suggested to be naive-dominated, clonality median about 0.0094. Age, concordance and disease severity did not associate with shared CDR3 numbers.

The sample holds one count of this clone. The antigen is unknown. Germline CDR1 LGHNA, CDR2 YSLEER. Trimming removed 4 bases from V and 2 bases from J, with 15 bases in between. The CDR3 extends over 16 amino acids. The assay was immunoSEQ multiplex PCR, and TCRdb's table has in-frame clones only and misses some. This sample has 15,000 to 20,000 clones, with roughly 96% found just once. Sample: blood. This TCR derives from a girl between 2 and 10 years old with cystic fibrosis. V is TRBV4-3 and J is TRBJ2-1; D possibly corresponds to TRBD2 (5 bases). This chain's CDR3 is CASSRQFGVTYNEQFF. DNA for the CDR3: TGCGCCAGCAGCCGCCAATTCGGGGTAACCTACAATGAGCAGTTCTTC.